The clone carrying this TCR beta chain was counted at least ten times. Its antigen is still unknown. Separate cDNA molecules each had unique molecular identifiers attached to them. TCRdb reprocessed the 5' RACE reads via MiXCR and lists one record per CDR3 protein. This table holds some 30,000 distinct CDR3 sequences, 2.5% to 3.5% found once. The data stem from a study of early T cells in non-severe SARS-CoV-2 infection. The wider study: Whole-blood bulk RNA, unsorted, was sequenced, and chains were unpaired. Findings and caveats of the study: Sequences matched to VDJdb favored anti-spike CD8 responses, while private and CD4 specificities were missed.

The TCR was taken from an adult who was a healthcare worker with PCR-confirmed SARS-CoV-2 infection or an uninfected control (not recorded which). The specimen was whole blood.

The CDR3 DNA reads as TGTGCCAGCAGCGAAGGACTGTGGCAGTTCTTC. Translating gives CASSEGLWQFF. V and J are TRBV6-2 or TRBV6-3 and TRBJ2-1, with D maybe TRBD2 (5 bases). Per germline, CDR1 MNHEY and CDR2 SVGEGT. V dropped 6 bases and J dropped 12 bases, with 12 bases sitting between them. The length of the CDR3 is 11 residues.